These 16 T cell receptor beta chains were all obtained from the same sample, sequenced in a study of T cell repertoires in cytomegalovirus infection (dated by TCRdb to between 2017 and 2020). The sequencer was an Illumina HiSeq 1500. TCRdb handled the public reads itself, with Q25 trimming in fastp and clone calling in MiXCR, and kept productive beta chains. When rows share a CDR3 protein, they turn into one entry using the most common DNA and genes. For this sample the table gives nearly 550,000 distinct CDR3 sequences, of which approximately 15% were detected only once. The top ten clonotypes cover roughly a quarter of the sample. The material sequenced was CD8+ T cells from PBMCs. These receptors were collected from a human donor in good health (CMV status not recorded). Some clones in this sample may be carry-over from other donors' samples.

There are many counts of this clonotype. One end of the junction is discordant with germline, which a read error may explain. The genes are TRBV2 and TRBJ2-7; D remains ambiguous. CDR3 length: 11 amino acids. CDR1 SNHLY and CDR2 FYNNEI come from the germline V gene. The CDR3 loop is CASTESYEQYF. The CDR3 DNA reads as TGTGCCAGCACTGAATCCTACGAGCAGTACTTC.

This clonotype has just a few counts. The chain links TRBV27 to TRBJ2-1, with TRBD2 matching over 9 bases. With V trimmed by 6 bases and J by 4 bases, 10 bases remained unmatched. The CDR3 spans 16 residues. Per germline, CDR1 MNHEY and CDR2 SMNVEV (reference sequence). CDR3 sequence reads: CASSPASGRLYNEQFF. The CDR3 DNA follows: TGTGCCAGCAGCCCAGCGAGCGGGAGGCTTTACAATGAGCAGTTCTTC.

This clonotype was counted at least ten times. The CDR3 reads CASSVDWNYEQYF. CDR3 nucleotide sequence: TGTGCCAGCAGTGTGGACTGGAATTACGAGCAGTACTTC. The V gene is TRBV6-1, the J gene TRBJ2-7, with TRBD2 as a possible D gene (5 bases). Trimming took off 4 bases at V and 4 bases at J, with 11 bases between the two ends. The CDR3 has 13 residues. The V gene's germline CDR1 is MNHNS and CDR2 SASEGT.

This clonotype was picked up many times. The chain employs TRBV12-3 or TRBV12-4 and TRBJ1-2; 8 positions match TRBD1. The trim removed 5 bases at V and 0 bases at J, leaving 14 bases unmatched. The CDR3 is 18 amino acids. The CDR3 coding sequence is TGTGCCAGCAGTCCGTTGACCCGGGACAGGTCTTCTAACTATGGCTACACCTTC. It is translated as CASSPLTRDRSSNYGYTF.

The chain carries TRBV6-5 and TRBJ2-2; tentative D call: TRBD2 (6 bases). The V gene lost 2 bases and the J gene lost 6 bases, with 16 bases spanning the gap. There are 16 residues in the CDR3. Per the germline V gene, CDR1 is MNHEY and CDR2 is SVGAGI. The CDR3 bases are TGTGCCAGCAGTTACGAGGGACTGGCGGCTGCCGGGGAGCTGTTTTTT. It yields the protein CASSYEGLAAAGELFF.

In its sample, this clonotype was seen a few times. V and J are TRBV4-2 and TRBJ2-1; D not resolved. Germline assignment: CDR1 LGHNA and CDR2 YNFKEQ. The CDR3 runs to 14 residues. V dropped 3 bases and J dropped 6 bases, with 12 bases sitting between them. In DNA, the CDR3 is TGTGCCAGCAGCCATCCCCTGGGCTTCAATGAGCAGTTCTTC. Protein product: CASSHPLGFNEQFF.

This clonotype was counted many times. For the CDR3, the DNA is TGTGCCAGCAGTTTAGCCCCAGGGGGTATGGGCACTGAAGCTTTCTTT. It specifies CASSLAPGGMGTEAFF. The rearrangement uses TRBV12-3 or TRBV12-4 and TRBJ1-1, with TRBD1 identical over 7 bases. Germline trimming cut 0 bases from V and 4 bases from J; bases unmatched to any gene: 8. The CDR3 extends over 16 amino acids.

Comments on this clonotype: A much larger clone lies one base from this, so it may be a read error. The CDR3 does not close with the conserved phenylalanine or tryptophan, likely indicating a read error. This chain uses TRBV7-9 with TRBJ1-2; 9 bases align to TRBD1. CDR3 length: 15 residues. With V trimmed by 3 bases and J by 0 bases, 2 bases remained unmatched. Germline V gene sequence: CDR1 SEHNR, CDR2 FQNEAQ (reference sequence). Here the CDR3 DNA reads TGTGCCAGCAGCTTGTGGGACAGGGCTAACTATGGCTACACCTTA. It specifies CASSLWDRANYGYTL.

This clonotype has a handful of counts. The chain links TRBV4-2 to TRBJ2-3; 14 nucleotides align to TRBD2. The germline V gene has CDR1 LGHNA and CDR2 YNFKEQ. The V segment lost 4 bases and the J segment 3 bases; nucleotides outside the gene matches: 6. The CDR3 contains 17 residues. The CDR3 sequence: CASSLRLAGGDTDTQYF. In DNA, the CDR3 is TGTGCCAGCAGCCTTAGACTAGCGGGAGGGGATACAGATACGCAGTATTTT.

This clonotype came up many times. The genes are TRBV7-8 and TRBJ2-3; possible D gene TRBD2, 5 bases. CDR3 length equals 14 residues. CDR1 SGHVS and CDR2 FQNEAQ come from the germline V gene. The germline V and J ends were trimmed by 6 bases and 1 base, with 11 bases remaining between them. CDR3 sequence reads: CASRAGVGTDTQYF. CDR3 DNA: TGTGCCAGCAGGGCCGGGGTGGGCACAGATACGCAGTATTTT.

This clonotype was detected ten times or more. The gene calls are TRBV7-9 and TRBJ1-4; a possible D gene is TRBD1 (6 bases). With 5 bases removed from V and 17 bases from J, the gap between germline ends came to 30 bases. The CDR3 covers 16 residues. Per germline, CDR1 SEHNR and CDR2 FQNEAQ (reference sequence). In DNA form, the CDR3 reads TGTGCCAGCAGCCCCCCCCGGGGGGCGAAAACCCAGGGCCTTTTTTTT. This translates into CASSPPRGAKTQGLFF. Filled out from reference TRBV7-9 and TRBJ1-4, the complete variable domain reads DTGVSQNPRHKITKRGQNVTFRCDPISEHNRLYWYRQTLGQGPEFLTYFQNEAQLEKSRLLSDRFSAERPKGSFSTLEIQRTEQGDSAMYLCASSPPRGAKTQGLFFGSGTQLSVL.

V usage is TRBV10-3 and J usage is TRBJ1-1; a possible D gene is TRBD1 (6 bases). Trimming left V 10 bases short and J 5 bases short, with 17 bases between. The length of the CDR3 is 13 residues. Germline V gene sequence: CDR1 ENHRY, CDR2 SYGVKD. CDR3 nucleotides: TGTGCCAGCCAAGGGGGACCTGGGACTGAAGCTTTCTTT. Its translation is CASQGGPGTEAFF.

This clonotype was seen only a few times. The chain uses TRBV25-1 and TRBJ1-4; TRBD1 is a possible D gene (5 bases). CDR3 size: 14 residues. Trimming shortened V by 6 bases and J by 10 bases, and 18 bases separated the two germline ends. CDR1 is MGHDK and CDR2 is SYGVNS in the germline V gene. CDR3 sequence (DNA): TGTGCCAGCAGCTTGGACACAAGGCAGAGAAAACTGTTTTTT. Amino acids: CASSLDTRQRKLFF.

This clonotype was picked up a small number of times. V gene TRBV5-5 combines with J gene TRBJ1-2, with a tentative D call TRBD1 (5 bases). Per germline, CDR1 SGHKS and CDR2 YYEKEE (reference sequence). The CDR3 runs 14 residues. V was pared by 0 bases and J by 2 bases, with 8 bases between. The CDR3 sequence: CASSLEEGNYGYTF. The DNA for the CDR3 is TGTGCCAGCAGCTTGGAGGAGGGGAACTATGGCTACACCTTC.

This clonotype has at least ten counts. The rearrangement uses TRBV7-8 and TRBJ2-4; D is unclear. The CDR3 is 14 residues long. Germline assignment: CDR1 SGHVS and CDR2 FQNEAQ. Between the trimmed V and J ends, which lost 1 base and 2 bases, there was a span of 6 bases. The CDR3 DNA reads as TGTGCCAGCAGCTTAGGCAGGACCAAAAACATTCAGTACTTC. Translation gives CASSLGRTKNIQYF.

This clonotype came up many times. The chain couples TRBV7-6 to TRBJ2-7; a weak D match, TRBD1 (5 bases). This CDR3 has 18 amino acids. CDR1 is SGHVS and CDR2 is FNYEAQ in the germline V gene. V lost 2 bases to trimming and J lost 1 base, with 21 bases between them. The CDR3: CASSLLAGIYKGSYEQYF. The DNA for the CDR3 is TGTGCCAGCAGCTTACTTGCAGGGATTTACAAAGGATCCTACGAGCAGTACTTC.